The present T cell receptor beta chain was sequenced within a study of T cell repertoires in aging, cancer and after chemotherapy (dated by TCRdb to the late 2010s). Background for the entire study: The donors fell into six age groups ranging from 30 or younger to 70 or older, and each group had at least three individuals. The study profiled peripheral blood TCR beta repertoires from healthy donors and cancer patients to examine immunoaging and T cell reconstitution after chemotherapy. Control TCR repertoires from healthy donors were recorded across several months to years, and re-sampling revealed clear clonal overlap. In total, the full dataset held about 9.5 million TCR reads. Alongside approximately 95 healthy donors serving as a reference group, the cohort included roughly 220 cancer patients, of whom roughly 91 had hematological cancers and 120 to 130 had solid cancers. The research as a whole found: Compared with age-matched healthy donors, untreated patients with either hematological or solid cancers had significantly lower TCR diversity in the blood along with higher clonality. In healthy donors, the drop in TCR diversity with age came mainly from a loss of richness, whereas in cancer patients a loss of evenness also played a part. In both cancer cohorts, the median generation probability rose over the chemotherapy interval, which suggests that the repertoire was reconstituted through rebound thymic output. The authors noted that the repertoire data do not allow conclusions about immunological memory after chemotherapy.

The junction carries 10 bases between V and J, which are trimmed by 3 bases and 1 base respectively. Per the germline V gene, SQVTM is the CDR1 and ANQGSEA is the CDR2. Spanning cysteine to phenylalanine, the CDR3 consists of 13 amino acids. The retained sequence is limited to the CDR3, 39 bases, with the frame set at the first base. Based on its abundance in the sample, this clonotype is large (0.1 to 1%). Its binding antigen is unknown. No base-level quality is on record; no much larger clone is a single base apart. Rearranged TRB sequences spanning V, D and J segments were amplified in a multiplex touch-down PCR with a mixed TRB-A/B primer pool. Illumina adapters and sample indices were attached to the amplicons in two consecutive PCR reactions using Phusion HS II polymerase. Amplicons were gel-purified using the NucleoSpin Gel and PCR Clean-up kit and were subsequently checked with Qubit and an Agilent 2100 Bioanalyzer. The libraries were sequenced on an Illumina MiSeq with 600-cycle, single-indexed, paired-end runs. Concerning the study's data processing: Processing of the TRB sequences was carried out with MiXCR versions 2.12 and 3.0.5. Each unique CDR3 nucleotide sequence was treated as one clone, and only productive sequences with two or more reads were kept. Shannon diversity, evenness, clonality (one minus evenness), and alpha-parameterized diversity profiles from alpha 0 to 5 were included as repertoire metrics. The IGoR algorithm was used to compute generation probabilities of clones in paired pre- and post-chemotherapy samples. Clones were called with MiXCR by TCRdb after fastp trimmed the public reads at Q25, and only in-frame beta chains were retained. Rows are combined by CDR3 protein, so each entry shows the most common genes and DNA. The V and J calls were not made by the authors but by TCRdb's processing. The sample table records about 5,500 distinct CDR3 sequences; approximately 30% of these occur just once. The ten largest clones capture 5.5% to 7.5% of the sample.

Genomic DNA extracted from peripheral blood, rather than sorted cells or RNA, was used as the source for amplification of TCR beta rearrangements. The chain employs TRBV29-1 and TRBJ2-7; the D gene could be TRBD1 or TRBD2, each one agreeing over 5 bases. Specimen: blood. This TCR was recovered from a human donor in good health. The DNA reads as follows: TGCAGCGTTGAGTGGGACGGATCCTACGAGCAGTACTTC. Translated, this gives CSVEWDGSYEQYF.